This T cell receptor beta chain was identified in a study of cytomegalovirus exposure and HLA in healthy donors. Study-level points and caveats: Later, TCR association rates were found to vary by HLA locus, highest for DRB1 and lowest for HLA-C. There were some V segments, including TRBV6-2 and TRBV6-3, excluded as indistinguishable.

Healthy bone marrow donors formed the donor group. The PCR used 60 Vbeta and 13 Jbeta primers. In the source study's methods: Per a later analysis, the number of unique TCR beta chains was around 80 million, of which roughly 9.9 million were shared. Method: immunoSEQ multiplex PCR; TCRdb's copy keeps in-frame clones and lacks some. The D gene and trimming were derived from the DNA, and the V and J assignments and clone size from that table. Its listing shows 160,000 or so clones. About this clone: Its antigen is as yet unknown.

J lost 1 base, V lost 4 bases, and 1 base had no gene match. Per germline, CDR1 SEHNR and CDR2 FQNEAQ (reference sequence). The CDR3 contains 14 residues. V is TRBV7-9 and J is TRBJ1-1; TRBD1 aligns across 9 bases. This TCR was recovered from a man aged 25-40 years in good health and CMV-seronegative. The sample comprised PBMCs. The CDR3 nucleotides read TGTGCCAGCAGCTGGGGACAGGGGAACACTGAAGCTTTCTTT. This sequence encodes CASSWGQGNTEAFF.